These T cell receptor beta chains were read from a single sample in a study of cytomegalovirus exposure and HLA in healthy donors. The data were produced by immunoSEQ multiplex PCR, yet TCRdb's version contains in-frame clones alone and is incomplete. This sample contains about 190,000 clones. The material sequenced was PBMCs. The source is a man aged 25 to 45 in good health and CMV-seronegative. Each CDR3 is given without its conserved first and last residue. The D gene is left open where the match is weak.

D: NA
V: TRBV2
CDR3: ASGRLEDTEAF

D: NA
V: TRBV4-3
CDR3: ASSLGGDEQY

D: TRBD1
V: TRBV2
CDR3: ASSVQGAMAGELF

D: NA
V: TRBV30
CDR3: AWSVQAGLGEQY

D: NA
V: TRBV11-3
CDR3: ASSLGWGAEQY

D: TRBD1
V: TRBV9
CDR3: ASSETGTGGEKLF

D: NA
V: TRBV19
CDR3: ASSIGPVANSPLH

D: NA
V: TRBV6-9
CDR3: ASRRGPDWQPQH

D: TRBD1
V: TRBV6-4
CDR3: ASRLRRTGGYSNQPQH

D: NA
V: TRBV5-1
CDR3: ASSLNTGPYIQY

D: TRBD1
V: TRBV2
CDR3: ASSLQTGGLYGYT

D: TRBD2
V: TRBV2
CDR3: ASSARTSQETQY

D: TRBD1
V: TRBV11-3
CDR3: ASSSGGSGANVLT

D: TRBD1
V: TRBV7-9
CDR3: ASPTGTGTTSYQETQY

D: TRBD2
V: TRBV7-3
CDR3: ASSLTGRGSYNEQF

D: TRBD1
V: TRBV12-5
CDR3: ASADGTGGSYNEQF

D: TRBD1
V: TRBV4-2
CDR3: ASSGRDRGTMNTEAF

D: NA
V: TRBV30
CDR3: AWRWGVGYT

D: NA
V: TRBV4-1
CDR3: ASSQGTGSGNEQF

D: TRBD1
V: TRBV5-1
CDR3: ASRQQGAANEKLF

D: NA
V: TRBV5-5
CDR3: ASRPQTGGETQY

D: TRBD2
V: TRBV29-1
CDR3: SVETSGEQETQY

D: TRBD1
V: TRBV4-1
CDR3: ASSRGQGRETQY

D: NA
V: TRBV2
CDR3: ASSPDSATNEKLF

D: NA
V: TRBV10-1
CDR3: ASSEGATYTEAF

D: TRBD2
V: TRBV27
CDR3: ASSPPGLAGPHPLEQY

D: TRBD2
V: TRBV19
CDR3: ASSIGGLADVETQY

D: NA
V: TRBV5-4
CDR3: ASSSGRYEQY

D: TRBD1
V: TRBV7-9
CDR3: ASSLTGIGETQY

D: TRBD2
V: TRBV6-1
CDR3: ASSGGLAGQETQY

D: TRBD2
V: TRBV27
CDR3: ASSPSLQAGGIYEQY

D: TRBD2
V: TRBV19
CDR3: ASSTHTSGSYNEQF

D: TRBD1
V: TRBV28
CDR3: ASSDPSMGTGGNQETQY

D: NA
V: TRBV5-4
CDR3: ASSWEVSSYGYT

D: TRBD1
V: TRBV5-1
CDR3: ASSPPSGTGISYEQY

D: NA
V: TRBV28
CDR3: ASSPPHGTYEQY

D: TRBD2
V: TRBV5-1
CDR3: ASKGLAGQETQY

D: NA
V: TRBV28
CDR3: ASSPSAGLFELF

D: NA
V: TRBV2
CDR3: ASVQTQGIGEKLF

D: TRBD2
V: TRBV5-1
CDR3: ASRSGGGEYEQF

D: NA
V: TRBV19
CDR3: ASSMNRVAHEQY

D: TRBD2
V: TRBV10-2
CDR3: ASSEVAGGGELF

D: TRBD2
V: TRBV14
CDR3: ASSPHLGLAVTDTQY

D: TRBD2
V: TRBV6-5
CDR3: ASSYSFSGGKETQY

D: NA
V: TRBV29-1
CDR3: SVETGTGANVLT